Below are 8 T cell receptor beta chains sequenced from a single sample in a study of CD8 T cells in ankylosing spondylitis. TCRdb used MiXCR to reprocess the 5' RACE reads, holding one entry per CDR3 protein. This table holds 50,000 or so distinct CDR3 sequences, less than 8.5% found once. Sequencing was done on a sample of blood, either unsorted or a sorted T cell fraction (not recorded which). Receptor source: a female donor with ankylosing spondylitis or in good health (not recorded which).

This clonotype has just a few counts. The chain couples TRBV6-6 to TRBJ1-1; D not resolved. Germline V CDR1 and CDR2: MNHNY, SVGAGI (reference sequence). Trimming took 5 bases from V and 1 from J, leaving 5 bases between them. The CDR3 totals 12 residues. The CDR3 here is CASSGENTEAFF. CDR3 sequence (DNA): TGTGCCAGCAGTGGAGAGAACACTGAAGCTTTCTTT.

This clonotype was observed at least ten times. The V and J genes are TRBV28 and TRBJ2-1, with 8 positions matching TRBD1. The CDR3 spans 16 residues. Germline V gives CDR1 MDHEN, CDR2 SYDVKM. V gave up 2 bases and J gave up 4 bases; unmatched junction bases: 7. The CDR3 sequence is CASSLGDRGSYNEQFF. As DNA, the CDR3 is TGTGCCAGCAGTTTAGGAGACAGGGGAAGTTACAATGAGCAGTTCTTC.

This clonotype was counted at least ten times. The rearrangement uses TRBV5-6 and TRBJ1-5; D is ambiguous. V was shortened by 4 bases and J by 0 bases, with 11 bases between the two germline ends. Germline V CDR1 and CDR2: SGHDT, YYEEEE. The CDR3 consists of 15 residues. The CDR3 sequence: CASSRGRVSNQPQHF. The CDR3 DNA sequence: TGTGCCAGCAGCCGGGGAAGGGTTAGCAATCAGCCCCAGCATTTT.

In its sample, this clonotype was seen many times. The rearrangement joins TRBV20-1 to TRBJ2-5; 9 positions agree with TRBD2. The CDR3 runs to 15 residues. The ends lost 1 base at V and 6 bases at J; junction bases unmatched: 9. Germline-derived CDR1 and CDR2 are DFQATT and SNEGSKA (reference sequence). The CDR3 DNA reads TGCAGTGCTAGAGGGACCGGGACTAGCTTTCAGACCCAGTACTTC. Encoded protein: CSARGTGTSFQTQYF.

Many counts were recorded for this clonotype. The chain employs TRBV12-3 or TRBV12-4 and TRBJ2-5; D is perhaps TRBD1 (5 bases). There are 13 residues in the CDR3. V was shortened by 7 bases and J by 3 bases, with 12 bases between the two germline ends. CDR3 region: CASTLGREETQYF. The CDR3, as DNA: TGTGCCAGCACCCTCGGCAGGGAAGAGACCCAGTACTTC.

This clonotype has a count of ten or more. The V call is TRBV20-1, the J call TRBJ2-7, with 15 bases lining up with TRBD2. The CDR3 is 17 amino acids. CDR1 DFQATT and CDR2 SNEGSKA come from the germline V gene (reference sequence). V was clipped by 6 bases and J by 0 bases; unmatched bases: 9. The DNA for the CDR3 is TGCAGTGCCCCCGGGACTAGCGGGGGGCACAGCTCCTACGAGCAGTACGTC. Protein product: CSAPGTSGGHSSYEQYV.

This clonotype was observed at least ten times. The genes are TRBV7-6 and TRBJ2-1, with TRBD1 matching 8 bases. Looked up from germline, CDR1 is SGHVS and CDR2 is FNYEAQ. This CDR3 has 14 amino acids. Unmatched junction bases numbered 3, after V lost 1 base and J lost 7 bases. This CDR3 is CASSLEGQGNEQFF. The CDR3 DNA follows: TGTGCCAGCAGCTTAGAAGGACAGGGAAATGAGCAGTTCTTC.

This clonotype was counted many times. The gene calls are TRBV5-1 and TRBJ2-7; D might be TRBD1 (6 bases). Germline V gives CDR1 SGHRS, CDR2 YFSETQ. V lost 8 bases to trimming and J lost 2 bases, with 14 bases between them. The CDR3 has 13 amino acids. This chain's CDR3 is CASGWDTTYEQYF. CDR3 sequence (DNA): TGCGCCAGTGGATGGGACACCACCTACGAGCAGTACTTC.